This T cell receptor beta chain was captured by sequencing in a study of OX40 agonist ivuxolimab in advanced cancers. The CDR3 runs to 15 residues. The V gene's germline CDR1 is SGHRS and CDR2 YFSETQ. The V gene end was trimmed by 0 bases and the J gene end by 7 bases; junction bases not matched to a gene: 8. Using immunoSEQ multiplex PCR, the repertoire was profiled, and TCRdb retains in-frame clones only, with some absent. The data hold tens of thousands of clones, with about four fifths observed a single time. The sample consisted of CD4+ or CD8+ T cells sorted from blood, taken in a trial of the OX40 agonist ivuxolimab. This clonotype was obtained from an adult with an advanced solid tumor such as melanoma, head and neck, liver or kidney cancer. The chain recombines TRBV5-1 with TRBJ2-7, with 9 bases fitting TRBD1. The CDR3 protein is CASSLEGTGHPEQYF. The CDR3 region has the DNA TGCGCCAGCAGCTTGGAAGGGACAGGGCACCCGGAGCAGTACTTC.